One and the same sample provided the 30 T cell receptor beta chains below, sequenced in a study of OX40 agonist ivuxolimab in advanced cancers. Method: immunoSEQ multiplex PCR; TCRdb's copy keeps in-frame clones and lacks some. This sample has about 79,000 clones; roughly 85% occur once, and the top ten carry around 4.3%. The sample consisted of CD4+ or CD8+ T cells sorted from blood, taken in a trial of the OX40 agonist ivuxolimab. All receptors derive from an adult with an advanced solid tumor such as melanoma, head and neck, liver or kidney cancer.

As regards this clone: This sample also contains other DNA sequences that code for the same CDR3. V is TRBV5-6 and J is TRBJ2-7; weak D call: TRBD1 (6 bases). CDR3 size: 13 residues. The germline V gene encodes CDR1 SGHDT and CDR2 YYEEEE. V was clipped by 0 bases and J by 2 bases, with 6 bases between them. CDR3 region: CASSLDRAYEQYF. In DNA, the CDR3 is TGTGCCAGCAGCTTGGACAGGGCCTACGAGCAGTACTTC. The whole variable domain, remainder taken from reference TRBV5-6 and TRBJ2-7, is DAGVTQSPTHLIKTRGQQVTLRCSPKSGHDTVSWYQQALGQGPQFIFQYYEEEERQRGNFPDRFSGHQFPNYSSELNVNALLLGDSALYLCASSLDRAYEQYFGPGTRLTVT.

The rearrangement links TRBV4-2 to TRBJ2-3; 8 bases fit TRBD2. Germline V gene data show CDR1 as LGHNA and CDR2 as YNFKEQ. Trimming cost V 7 bases and J 10 bases; bases outside gene matches: 4. This CDR3 contains 11 residues. CDR3 residues: CASTAGGAQYF. The CDR3 DNA is TGTGCCAGCACCGCGGGGGGCGCGCAGTATTTT.

The chain recombines TRBV18 with TRBJ2-3, with D unclear. CDR1 and CDR2 (germline): KGHSH, LQKENI. There are 15 residues in the CDR3. V lost 4 bases to trimming and J lost 0 bases, with 11 bases between them. CDR3 bases: TGTGCCAGCTCACTCCCCCGAACTAGCACAGATACGCAGTATTTT. It specifies CASSLPRTSTDTQYF.

The V gene is TRBV5-6, the J gene TRBJ1-4; TRBD1 aligns across 11 bases. Trimming removed 2 bases from V and 6 bases from J; junction bases left unmatched: 3. CDR1 is SGHDT, CDR2 YYEEEE, per germline. The CDR3 loop spans 15 amino acids. CDR3 residues: CASSFQGQGDEKLFF. CDR3 DNA: TGTGCCAGCAGCTTCCAGGGACAGGGGGATGAAAAACTGTTTTTT. Full variable domain (remainder filled in from reference TRBV5-6 and TRBJ1-4): DAGVTQSPTHLIKTRGQQVTLRCSPKSGHDTVSWYQQALGQGPQFIFQYYEEEERQRGNFPDRFSGHQFPNYSSELNVNALLLGDSALYLCASSFQGQGDEKLFFGSGTQLSVL.

The chain links TRBV5-1 to TRBJ2-1; 9 bases align to TRBD1. The germline CDR1 and CDR2 sequences are SGHRS and YFSETQ. The CDR3 is 15 amino acids. J was trimmed by 5 bases and V by 4 bases; bases with no gene match: 7. The CDR3 protein is CASSPGDRDHNEQFF. CDR3 sequence (DNA): TGCGCCAGCAGCCCTGGGGACAGGGACCACAATGAGCAGTTCTTC.

This clone was counted a single time. This chain uses TRBV4-2 with TRBJ2-4; 7 bases map to TRBD2. The germline CDR1 and CDR2 sequences are LGHNA and YNFKEQ. There are 16 residues in the CDR3. Trimming removed 2 bases from V and 2 bases from J; junction bases left unmatched: 6. CDR3 bases: TGTGCCAGCAGCCAAACTAGCGTGGGGTCCAAAAACATTCAGTACTTC. It translates to CASSQTSVGSKNIQYF.

J is TRBJ2-7 and V is TRBV29-1; tentatively, D is TRBD2 (5 bases). CDR3 length equals 12 residues. Germline V gives CDR1 SQVTM, CDR2 ANQGSEA. Trimming took 6 bases from V and 0 from J, leaving 9 bases between them. CDR3 nucleotide sequence: TGCAGCGTCAAAGGGAGCTCCTACGAGCAGTACTTC. It encodes CSVKGSSYEQYF.

The J gene is TRBJ2-7, the V gene TRBV5-1; D possibly corresponds to TRBD2 (5 bases). The CDR3 length is 16 residues. Trimming cost V 0 bases and J 0 bases, with 13 bases left between them. The V gene's germline CDR1 is SGHRS and CDR2 YFSETQ. The DNA for the CDR3 is TGCGCCAGCAGCTTGGGGCTAGCCGTGAGCTCCTACGAGCAGTACTTC. It encodes CASSLGLAVSSYEQYF. The full variable domain, in which reference TRBV5-1 and TRBJ2-7 provide the parts outside the CDR3, is KAGVTQTPRYLIKTRGQQVTLSCSPISGHRSVSWYQQTPGQGLQFLFEYFSETQRNKGNFPGRFSGRQFSNSRSEMNVSTLELGDSALYLCASSLGLAVSSYEQYFGPGTRLTVT.

The rearrangement joins TRBV7-6 to TRBJ2-2, with D perhaps TRBD1 (6 bases). The CDR3 extends over 15 amino acids. CDR1 and CDR2 (germline): SGHVS, FNYEAQ. The V end lost 5 bases, the J end lost 0 bases, and 10 bases lay between the germline ends. Here the CDR3 reads CASSVQGANTGELFF. CDR3 bases: TGTGCCAGCAGCGTACAGGGAGCGAACACCGGGGAGCTGTTTTTT.

The rearrangement uses TRBV28 and TRBJ1-2; D is uncertain. Trimming pared 2 bases from V and 4 bases from J, leaving 11 bases between. The germline CDR1 and CDR2 sequences are MDHEN and SYDVKM. The length of the CDR3 is 14 residues. The CDR3 loop reads CASSLRQVAYGYTF. CDR3 bases: TGTGCCAGCAGTTTACGGCAGGTTGCCTATGGCTACACCTTC.

The rearrangement uses TRBV9 and TRBJ2-1; tentatively, D is TRBD2 (6 bases). The CDR3 has 14 amino acids. V gave up 0 bases and J gave up 7 bases, with 11 bases separating them. Germline V gene lookup returns CDR1 SGDLS and CDR2 YYNGEE. CDR3 DNA: TGTGCCAGCAGCGTAGGCGGGATGGATAATGAGCAGTTCTTC. Its protein product is CASSVGGMDNEQFF.

The chain employs TRBV19 and TRBJ2-7; TRBD1 agrees at 11 bases. Looked up from germline, CDR1 is LNHDA and CDR2 is SQIVND (reference sequence). The length of the CDR3 is 14 residues. Losses at the gene ends were 8 bases for V and 3 bases for J; bases not matched to a gene: 6. CDR3 coding DNA: TGTGCCAGTCGTGGACAGGGGGCTCTCTACGAGCAGTACTTC. Protein: CASRGQGALYEQYF.

This clone has only one observation. The V and J genes are TRBV6-6 and TRBJ2-7; D call uncertain. The V gene lost 4 bases and the J gene lost 4 bases, with 8 bases spanning the gap. The CDR3 length is 12 residues. Germline V gene data show CDR1 as MNHNY and CDR2 as SVGAGI (reference sequence). The chain's CDR3 is CASSSLTYEQYF. CDR3 DNA: TGTGCCAGCAGTTCCTTAACTTACGAGCAGTACTTC.

This clone was seen only once. The J gene is TRBJ1-3, the V gene TRBV28; D not resolved. The germline gives CDR1 MDHEN, CDR2 SYDVKM. Trimming stripped 1 base from V and 3 bases from J, with 7 bases between. The CDR3 runs to 14 residues. CDR3 in DNA: TGTGCCAGCAGTTTATTAGGTTTTGGAAACACCATATATTTT. This codes for CASSLLGFGNTIYF.

The chain is built from TRBV18 and TRBJ2-1; 7 bases fit TRBD1. Trimming removed 6 bases from V and 5 bases from J; junction bases left unmatched: 4. This CDR3 is 13 amino acids long. Germline lookup yields CDR1 KGHSH and CDR2 LQKENI. CDR3 DNA sequence: TGTGCCAGCTCCCTAGGACAGGACAATGAGCAGTTCTTC. As protein: CASSLGQDNEQFF.

This clone occurred a few times. V gene TRBV19 combines with J gene TRBJ1-6, with D possibly TRBD1 on 5 matching bases. Germline assignment: CDR1 LNHDA and CDR2 SQIVND (reference sequence). V gave up 4 bases and J gave up 6 bases, with 16 bases separating them. The CDR3 loop spans 16 amino acids. CDR3 nucleotide sequence: TGTGCCAGTAGTAGCCCTCGGGGACTGCTTAATTCACCCCTCCACTTT. It encodes CASSSPRGLLNSPLHF. Supplemented by reference TRBV19 and TRBJ1-6, the full variable domain reads DGGITQSPKYLFRKEGQNVTLSCEQNLNHDAMYWYRQDPGQGLRLIYYSQIVNDFQKGDIAEGYSVSREKKESFPLTVTSAQKNPTAFYLCASSSPRGLLNSPLHFGNGTRLTVT.

The chain links TRBV2 to TRBJ2-3; possibly TRBD1 or TRBD2 for D (6 bases each). Germline CDR1 and CDR2: SNHLY and FYNNEI. The germline V and J ends were trimmed by 7 bases and 4 bases, with 12 bases remaining between them. The CDR3 sequence is 13 residues long. CDR3 amino acids: CASNEGGPDTQYF. CDR3 bases: TGTGCCAGCAACGAGGGGGGACCAGATACGCAGTATTTT.

The chain uses TRBV4-1 and TRBJ2-2; D call uncertain. The CDR3 extends over 13 amino acids. CDR1 is MGHRA, CDR2 YSYEKL, per germline. Trimming stripped 5 bases from V and 7 bases from J, with 11 bases between. CDR3 DNA: TGCGCCAGCAGCAAGTGGGGTGACGGGGAGCTGTTTTTT. Protein: CASSKWGDGELFF.

The chain carries TRBV11-3 and TRBJ2-1, with 7 bases that match TRBD1. This CDR3 has 14 residues. V lost 5 bases to trimming and J lost 4 bases; unmatched junction nucleotides: 5. Germline CDR1 and CDR2: SGHNT and YENEEA. The CDR3 DNA sequence: TGTGCCAGCAGCCCCGGGACAGCGTACAATGAGCAGTTCTTC. Protein product: CASSPGTAYNEQFF. The full variable domain, with the rest looked up from reference TRBV11-3 and TRBJ2-1, is EAGVVQSPRYKIIEKKQPVAFWCNPISGHNTLYWYLQNLGQGPELLIRYENEEAVDDSQLPKDRFSAERLKGVDSTLKIQPAELGDSAVYLCASSPGTAYNEQFFGPGTRLTVL.

This clone was observed once. The chain uses TRBV5-1 and TRBJ2-1; 16 nucleotides align to TRBD2. Unmatched junction bases numbered 25, after V lost 4 bases and J lost 3 bases. This CDR3 comprises 24 residues. Germline CDR1 and CDR2: SGHRS and YFSETQ. CDR3 DNA: TGCGCCAGCAGCCCTGGGACTAGCGGGAGGGACCTACAAGCAGGGGGTATAGGCTACAATGAGCAGTTCTTC. Translation: CASSPGTSGRDLQAGGIGYNEQFF.

The genes are TRBV19 and TRBJ2-3; D may match TRBD1 or TRBD2 (5 bases each). Germline V gene lookup returns CDR1 LNHDA and CDR2 SQIVND (reference sequence). V lost 1 base and J 0 bases, leaving 8 bases between the germline ends. This CDR3 is built from 15 residues. In DNA, the CDR3 is TGTGCCAGTAGTATAGTCGGGGACAGCACAGATACGCAGTATTTT. Residues: CASSIVGDSTDTQYF.

The chain is built from TRBV10-2 and TRBJ1-2; no clear D. Deletions cut 5 bases from V and 0 bases from J, with 4 bases between. Per germline, CDR1 WSHSY and CDR2 SAAADI. The CDR3 extends over 12 amino acids. The CDR3 here is CASSQANYGYTF. The CDR3 bases are TGCGCCAGCAGTCAAGCTAACTATGGCTACACCTTC.

J is TRBJ1-4 and V is TRBV19; a weak D match, TRBD1 (5 bases). V was shortened by 6 bases and J by 5 bases, with 16 bases between the two germline ends. Per the germline V gene, CDR1 is LNHDA and CDR2 is SQIVND (reference sequence). The CDR3 is made up of 15 amino acids. Written as DNA, the CDR3 is TGTGCCAGTAGGGGACCGGGACGGCTAAATGAAAAACTGTTTTTT. Amino acid sequence: CASRGPGRLNEKLFF.

The V call is TRBV7-2, the J call TRBJ2-7, with 8 bases identical to TRBD1. Germline V gene data show CDR1 as SGHTA and CDR2 as FQGNSA. Germline trimming cut 1 base from V and 0 bases from J; bases unmatched to any gene: 5. The CDR3 sequence is 16 residues long. The CDR3 bases are TGTGCCAGCAGCTTAGTCTCGGACAGGGCCTCCTACGAGCAGTACTTC. As protein: CASSLVSDRASYEQYF.

The chain couples TRBV27 to TRBJ2-7, with D maybe TRBD2 (6 bases). The CDR3 contains 13 residues. Per germline, CDR1 MNHEY and CDR2 SMNVEV (reference sequence). V was cut by 3 bases and J by 7 bases, with 13 bases left in between. CDR3 sequence: CASSFGGGREQYF. The CDR3, as DNA: TGTGCCAGCAGTTTCGGGGGTGGGAGAGAGCAGTACTTC.

The chain links TRBV9 to TRBJ2-5, with 8 bases lining up with TRBD2. Germline lookup yields CDR1 SGDLS and CDR2 YYNGEE. The CDR3 is 14 residues long. Trimming at V came to 1 base and at J to 5 bases, leaving 4 bases not matched to a gene. The CDR3 nucleotides are TGTGCCAGCAGCGTACACGGGAGGGGCGAGACCCAGTACTTC. Translated: CASSVHGRGETQYF.

Of note for this clone: At one of its ends the junction is not consistent with the germline gene, which may arise from a read error. V usage is TRBV2 and J usage is TRBJ1-5; D is unclear. Germline values: CDR1 SNHLY, CDR2 FYNNEI. This CDR3 is 13 amino acids long. The CDR3 reads CASSKAGEQPQHF. In nucleotides, the CDR3 is TGTGCCAGCAGTAAAGCTGGGGAGCAGCCCCAGCATTTT.

This clone has only one observation. This chain uses TRBV9 with TRBJ2-1, with D tentatively TRBD1 (7 bases). Germline assignment: CDR1 SGDLS and CDR2 YYNGEE. The CDR3 is 13 residues long. Between the trimmed V and J ends, which lost 2 bases and 6 bases, there was a span of 9 bases. The CDR3 sequence: CASSVQGGNEQFF. Here the CDR3 DNA reads TGTGCCAGCAGCGTGCAGGGGGGCAATGAGCAGTTCTTC.

For the CDR3, the DNA is TGTGCCAGCAGAGGACTAGCGGGAAACAATGAGCAGTTCTTC. Protein product: CASRGLAGNNEQFF. The chain has TRBV27 and TRBJ2-1; 12 nucleotides line up with TRBD2. The germline gives CDR1 MNHEY, CDR2 SMNVEV (reference sequence). Losses at the gene ends were 6 bases for V and 5 bases for J; bases not matched to a gene: 2. The CDR3 spans 14 residues.

The V call is TRBV19, the J call TRBJ2-5, with D hard to call. Germline loops: CDR1 LNHDA, CDR2 SQIVND (reference sequence). The CDR3 is 15 amino acids. V lost 5 bases, J lost 5 bases, and 18 bases lay in between. This CDR3 reads CASSVTGHPRETQYF. The CDR3 nucleotides read TGTGCCAGTAGTGTAACCGGCCACCCGCGGGAGACCCAGTACTTC.